The subject of this entry is one T cell receptor beta chain. Its target is unknown. This record belongs to a study of cytomegalovirus exposure and HLA in healthy donors. As for the study in general: The same platform was used for the 100 to 150 validation repertoires and the roughly 600 first-cohort repertoires, a later analysis reported. General observations from the study: The study put 150 or so TCR beta chains on its list as cytomegalovirus-associated. Using the classifier, cytomegalovirus status was reportedly diagnosed with high specificity and sensitivity.

The V gene lost 1 base and the J gene lost 14 bases, with 16 bases spanning the gap. Germline V gives CDR1 SGHTA, CDR2 FQGNSA. The CDR3 is 13 amino acids. The donors were part of the approximately 120-subject validation cohort, which stood apart from the 666-subject first cohort. Only in-frame clones appear in the TCRdb table, and some are missing; sequencing was by immunoSEQ multiplex PCR. The profile shows roughly 120,000 clones, around nine tenths of them singletons. This chain uses TRBV7-2 with TRBJ2-3, with D perhaps TRBD2 (6 bases). Sequencing was carried out using PBMCs. The clonotype originates from a woman aged 18-29 years in good health and CMV-seronegative. The CDR3 sequence is CASSLEPGVGTYF. CDR3 sequence (DNA): TGTGCCAGCAGCTTAGAGCCGGGAGTTGGCACGTATTTT.